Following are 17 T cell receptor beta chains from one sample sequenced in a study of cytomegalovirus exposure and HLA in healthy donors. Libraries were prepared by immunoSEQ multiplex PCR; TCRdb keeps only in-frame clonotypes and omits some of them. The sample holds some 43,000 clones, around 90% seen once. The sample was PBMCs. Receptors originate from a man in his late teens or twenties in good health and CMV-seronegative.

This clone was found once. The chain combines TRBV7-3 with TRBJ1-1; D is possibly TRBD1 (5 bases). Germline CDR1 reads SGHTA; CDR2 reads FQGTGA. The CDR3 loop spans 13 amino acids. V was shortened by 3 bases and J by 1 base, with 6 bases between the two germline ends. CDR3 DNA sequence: TGTGCCAGCAGCTTTACAGGGAACACTGAAGCTTTCTTT. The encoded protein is CASSFTGNTEAFF.

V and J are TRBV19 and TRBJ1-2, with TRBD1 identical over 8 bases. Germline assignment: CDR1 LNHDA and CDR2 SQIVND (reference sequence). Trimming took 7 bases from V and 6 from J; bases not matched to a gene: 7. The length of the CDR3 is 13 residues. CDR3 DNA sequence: TGTGCCAGTACCCCGACAGGGGTTGATGGCTACACCTTC. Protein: CASTPTGVDGYTF.

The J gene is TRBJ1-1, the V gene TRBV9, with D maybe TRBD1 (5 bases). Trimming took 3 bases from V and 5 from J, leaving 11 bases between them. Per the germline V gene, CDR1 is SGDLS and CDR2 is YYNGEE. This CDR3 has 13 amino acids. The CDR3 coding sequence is TGTGCCAGCAGCGACGGACACTATACTGAAGCTTTCTTT. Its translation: CASSDGHYTEAFF. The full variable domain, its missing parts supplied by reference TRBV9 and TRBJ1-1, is DSGVTQTPKHLITATGQRVTLRCSPRSGDLSVYWYQQSLDQGLQFLIQYYNGEERAKGNILERFSAQQFPDLHSELNLSSLELGDSALYFCASSDGHYTEAFFGQGTRLTVV.

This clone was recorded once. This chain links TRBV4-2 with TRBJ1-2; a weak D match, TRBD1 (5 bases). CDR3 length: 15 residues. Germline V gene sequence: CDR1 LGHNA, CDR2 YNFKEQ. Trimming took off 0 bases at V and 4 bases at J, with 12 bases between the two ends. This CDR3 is CASSQDPGGPYGYTF. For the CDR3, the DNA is TGTGCCAGCAGCCAAGATCCGGGGGGACCCTATGGCTACACCTTC.

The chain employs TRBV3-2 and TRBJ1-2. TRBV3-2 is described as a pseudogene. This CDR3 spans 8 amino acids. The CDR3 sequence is CASPGYTF. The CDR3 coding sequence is TGTGCCAGCCCGGGCTACACCTTC.

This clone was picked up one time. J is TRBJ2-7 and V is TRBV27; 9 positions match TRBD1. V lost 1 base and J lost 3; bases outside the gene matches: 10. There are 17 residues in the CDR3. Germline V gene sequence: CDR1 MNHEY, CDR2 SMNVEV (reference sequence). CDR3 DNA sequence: TGTGCCAGCAGTTTATATCCCCCGGGGACAGGGCTCTACGAGCAGTACTTC. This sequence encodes CASSLYPPGTGLYEQYF.

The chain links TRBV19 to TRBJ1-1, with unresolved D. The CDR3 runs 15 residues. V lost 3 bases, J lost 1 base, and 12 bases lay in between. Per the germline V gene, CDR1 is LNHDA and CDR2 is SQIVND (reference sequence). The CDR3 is CASSIGIHRNTEAFF. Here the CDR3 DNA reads TGTGCCAGTAGTATCGGGATTCATAGGAACACTGAAGCTTTCTTT.

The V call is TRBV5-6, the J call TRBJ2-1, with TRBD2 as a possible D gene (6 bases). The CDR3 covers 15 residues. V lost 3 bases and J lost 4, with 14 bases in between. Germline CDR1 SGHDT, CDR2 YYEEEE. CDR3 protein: CASSSRGTYYNEQFF. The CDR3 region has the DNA TGTGCCAGCAGCTCGCGCGGGACCTATTACAATGAGCAGTTCTTC.

CDR3 protein: CASRELQGAGNSPLHF. CDR3 DNA sequence: TGCGCCAGCAGAGAACTACAGGGGGCGGGTAATTCACCCCTCCACTTT. V gene TRBV10-2 combines with J gene TRBJ1-6, with 9 bases matching TRBD1. Germline V gives CDR1 WSHSY, CDR2 SAAADI. With V trimmed by 6 bases and J by 6 bases, 9 bases remained unmatched. This CDR3 contains 16 residues.

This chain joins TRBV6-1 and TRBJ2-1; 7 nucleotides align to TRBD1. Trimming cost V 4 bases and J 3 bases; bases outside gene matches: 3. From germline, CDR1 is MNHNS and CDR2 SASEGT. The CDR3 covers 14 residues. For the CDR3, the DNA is TGTGCCAGCAGTGTAGACAGGGTCTACAATGAGCAGTTCTTC. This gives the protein CASSVDRVYNEQFF.

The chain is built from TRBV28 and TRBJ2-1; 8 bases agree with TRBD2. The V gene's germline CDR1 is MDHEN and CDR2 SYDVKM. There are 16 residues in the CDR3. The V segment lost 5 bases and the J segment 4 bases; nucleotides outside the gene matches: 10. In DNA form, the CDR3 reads TGTGCCAGCAGTCTTGACGGACTAGCCCGGTACAATGAGCAGTTCTTC. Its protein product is CASSLDGLARYNEQFF.

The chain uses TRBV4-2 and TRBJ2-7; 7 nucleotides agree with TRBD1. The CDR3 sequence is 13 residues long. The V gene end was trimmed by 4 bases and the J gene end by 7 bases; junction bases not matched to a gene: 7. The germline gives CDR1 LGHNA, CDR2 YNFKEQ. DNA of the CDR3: TGTGCCAGCAGCCGCCCAGGGGGTCATGAGCAGTACTTC. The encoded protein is CASSRPGGHEQYF.

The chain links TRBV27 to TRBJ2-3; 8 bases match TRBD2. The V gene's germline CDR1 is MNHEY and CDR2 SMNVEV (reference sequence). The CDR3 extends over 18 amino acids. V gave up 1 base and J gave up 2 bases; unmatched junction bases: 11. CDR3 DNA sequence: TGTGCCAGCAGTTTATATCCCCTAGCGGGCCTTAACACAGATACGCAGTATTTT. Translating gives CASSLYPLAGLNTDTQYF.

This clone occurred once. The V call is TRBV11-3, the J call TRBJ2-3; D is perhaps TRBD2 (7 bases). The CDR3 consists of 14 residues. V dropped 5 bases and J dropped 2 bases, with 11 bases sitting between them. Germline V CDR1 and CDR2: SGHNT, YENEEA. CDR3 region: CASSLGGATDTQYF. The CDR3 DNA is TGTGCCAGCAGCCTGGGGGGGGCCACAGATACGCAGTATTTT.

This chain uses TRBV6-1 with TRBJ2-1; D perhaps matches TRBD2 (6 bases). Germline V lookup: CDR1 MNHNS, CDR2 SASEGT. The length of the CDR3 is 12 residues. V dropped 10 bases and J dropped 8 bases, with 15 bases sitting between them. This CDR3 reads CAIRTSLDEQFF. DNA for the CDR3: TGTGCCATCAGAACTAGCTTGGATGAGCAGTTCTTC.

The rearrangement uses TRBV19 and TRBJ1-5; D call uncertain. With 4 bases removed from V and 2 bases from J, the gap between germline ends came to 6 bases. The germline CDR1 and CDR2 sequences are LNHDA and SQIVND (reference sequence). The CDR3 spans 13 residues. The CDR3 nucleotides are TGTGCCAGTAGTAACACCGGCAATCAGCCCCAGCATTTT. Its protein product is CASSNTGNQPQHF.

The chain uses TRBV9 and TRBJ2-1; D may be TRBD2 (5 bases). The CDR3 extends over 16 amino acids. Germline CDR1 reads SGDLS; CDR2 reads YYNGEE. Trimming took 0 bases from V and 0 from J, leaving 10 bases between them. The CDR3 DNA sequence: TGTGCCAGCAGCGTAGACGAGGGAGACTCCTACAATGAGCAGTTCTTC. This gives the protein CASSVDEGDSYNEQFF.